The 2 T cell receptor beta chains presented below share a single source sample, sequenced in a study of neurological immune-mediated disorders. Time point given: technical triplicate 1. TCRdb processed the 5' RACE reads anew with MiXCR; each CDR3 protein has one entry. The sample includes about 38,000 distinct CDR3 sequences, 11% of them seen just once. Material: PBMCs. The receptors here all came from a man between 60 and 70 years old with HTLV-1-associated myelopathy (HAM/TSP).

This clonotype appeared many times. The chain uses TRBV7-2 and TRBJ2-5; D unclear. Germline V CDR1 and CDR2: SGHTA, FQGNSA. V gave up 0 bases and J gave up 2 bases, with 4 bases separating them. This CDR3 has 13 residues. The CDR3 loop reads CASSLAQQETQYF. CDR3 nucleotides: TGTGCCAGCAGCTTAGCTCAGCAAGAGACCCAGTACTTC. Full variable domain (outside the CDR3, taken from reference TRBV7-2 and TRBJ2-5): GAGVSQSPSNKVTEKGKDVELRCDPISGHTALYWYRQSLGQGLEFLIYFQGNSAPDKSGLPSDRFSAERTGGSVSTLTIQRTQQEDSAVYLCASSLAQQETQYFGPGTRLLVL.

This clonotype has a count of ten or more. The CDR3 reads CASSGRDRYTGELFF. CDR3 in DNA: TGTGCCAGCAGTGGCAGGGACCGATACACCGGGGAGCTGTTTTTT. The genes are TRBV6-5 and TRBJ2-2; TRBD1 or TRBD2 may be the D gene (5 bases each). This CDR3 has 15 residues. The V end lost 5 bases, the J end lost 3 bases, and 13 bases lay between the germline ends. Looked up from germline, CDR1 is MNHEY and CDR2 is SVGAGI.